Shown below are 8 T cell receptor beta chains from a single sample sequenced in a study of cytomegalovirus exposure and HLA in healthy donors. PCR amplification relied on 60 Vbeta primers (plus 13 Jbeta primers). Produced via immunoSEQ multiplex PCR; TCRdb's table is partial and in-frame only. This sample yields 150,000 to 200,000 clones, of which roughly 77% are seen a single time; roughly 1.5% belongs to the top ten. The sequencing sample was made of PBMCs. Receptor source: a woman aged 50 to 65 in good health and CMV-seronegative.

This clone was observed a handful of times. The CDR3 protein is CASSPDRGKDEKLFF. In nucleotides, the CDR3 is TGCGCCAGCAGCCCGGACAGGGGGAAGGATGAAAAACTGTTTTTT. The V call is TRBV4-1, the J call TRBJ1-4; 10 positions agree with TRBD1. The trim removed 4 bases at V and 6 bases at J, leaving 5 bases unmatched. From germline, CDR1 is MGHRA and CDR2 YSYEKL. The CDR3 has 15 amino acids.

The chain combines TRBV6-1 with TRBJ2-4, with D possibly matching TRBD1 (6 bases). Looked up from germline, CDR1 is MNHNS and CDR2 is SASEGT. V was pared by 2 bases and J by 1 base, with 15 bases between. The CDR3 consists of 17 residues. The chain's CDR3 is CASSESRGNGAKNIQYF. DNA for the CDR3: TGTGCCAGCAGTGAAAGCAGGGGTAACGGTGCCAAAAACATTCAGTACTTC.

The chain couples TRBV11-2 to TRBJ1-2, with a tentative D call TRBD1 (6 bases). V shed 2 bases and J shed 0 bases, with 16 bases lying between them. This CDR3 spans 17 amino acids. Germline values: CDR1 SGHAT, CDR2 FQNNGV. The CDR3 sequence is CASSLTVQGSTNYGYTF. The CDR3 DNA sequence: TGTGCCAGCAGCTTAACAGTACAGGGATCAACTAACTATGGCTACACCTTC.

The chain uses TRBV10-1 and TRBJ1-1, with 7 bases matching TRBD1. J gave up 1 base and V 7 bases, and 12 bases lay outside the gene matches. Germline assignment: CDR1 WNHNN and CDR2 SYGVQD (reference sequence). The CDR3 spans 16 residues. The CDR3 is CASNVIPGQRNTEAFF. In DNA, the CDR3 is TGCGCCAGCAATGTAATTCCGGGACAGCGGAACACTGAAGCTTTCTTT.

The chain carries TRBV9 and TRBJ1-2; a possible D gene is TRBD1 (5 bases). The CDR3 loop spans 16 amino acids. CDR1 is SGDLS and CDR2 is YYNGEE in the germline V gene. Trimming stripped 3 bases from V and 2 bases from J, with 17 bases between. This CDR3 reads CASSAPPFAGNYGYTF. The CDR3 nucleotides read TGTGCCAGCAGCGCCCCCCCCTTCGCAGGGAACTATGGCTACACCTTC.

This clone appeared once. V usage is TRBV19 and J usage is TRBJ1-5; D is perhaps TRBD1 (6 bases). V dropped 11 bases and J dropped 0 bases, with 14 bases sitting between them. The CDR3 has 14 residues. Germline V gene sequence: CDR1 LNHDA, CDR2 SQIVND (reference sequence). The chain's CDR3 is CAGGGVDSNQPQHF. The CDR3 DNA sequence: TGTGCCGGAGGGGGGGTGGATAGCAATCAGCCCCAGCATTTT.

The chain uses TRBV7-2 and TRBJ2-7; the D gene is possibly TRBD1 (5 bases). Germline values: CDR1 SGHTA, CDR2 FQGNSA. The V end lost 5 bases, the J end lost 0 bases, and 11 bases lay between the germline ends. This CDR3 contains 14 residues. CDR3 sequence (DNA): TGTGCCAGCAGCCAGGGTAGCTTCTCCTACGAGCAGTACTTC. It codes for CASSQGSFSYEQYF.

The chain couples TRBV5-1 to TRBJ2-3, with 9 bases identical to TRBD1. The CDR3 is 16 amino acids. In germline, CDR1 is SGHRS, CDR2 YFSETQ. V lost 4 bases to trimming and J lost 4 bases; unmatched junction nucleotides: 10. This CDR3 is CASSPGDRDIPDTQYF. Written as DNA, the CDR3 is TGCGCCAGCAGCCCGGGGGACAGGGATATACCAGATACGCAGTATTTT.